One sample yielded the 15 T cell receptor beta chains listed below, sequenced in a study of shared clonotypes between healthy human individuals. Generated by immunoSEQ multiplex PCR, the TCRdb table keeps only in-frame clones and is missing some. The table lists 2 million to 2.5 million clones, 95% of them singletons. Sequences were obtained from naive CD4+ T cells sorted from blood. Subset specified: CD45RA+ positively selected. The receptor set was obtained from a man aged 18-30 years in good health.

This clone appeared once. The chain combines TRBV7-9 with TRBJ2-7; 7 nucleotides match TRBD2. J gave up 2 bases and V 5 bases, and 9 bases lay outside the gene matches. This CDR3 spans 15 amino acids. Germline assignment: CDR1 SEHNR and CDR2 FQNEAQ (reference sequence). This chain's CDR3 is CASSPSGPGTYEQYF. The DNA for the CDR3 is TGTGCCAGCAGCCCTAGCGGTCCAGGCACCTACGAGCAGTACTTC.

The CDR3 DNA reads TGTGCCAGCAGGCCGGACAGGCTCCATTCACCCCTCCACTTT. Amino acid sequence: CASRPDRLHSPLHF. This sequence joins TRBV6-5 and TRBJ1-6; TRBD1 matches 7 bases. Germline trimming cut 6 bases from V and 8 bases from J; bases unmatched to any gene: 7. The germline V gene has CDR1 MNHEY and CDR2 SVGAGI. There are 14 residues in the CDR3.

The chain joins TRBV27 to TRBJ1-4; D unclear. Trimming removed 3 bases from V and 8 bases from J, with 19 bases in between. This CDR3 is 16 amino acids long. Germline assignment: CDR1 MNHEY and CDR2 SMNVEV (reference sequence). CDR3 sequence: CASSLGGSKRNEKLFF. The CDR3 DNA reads TGTGCCAGCAGTTTGGGAGGGTCCAAGAGGAACGAAAAACTGTTTTTT.

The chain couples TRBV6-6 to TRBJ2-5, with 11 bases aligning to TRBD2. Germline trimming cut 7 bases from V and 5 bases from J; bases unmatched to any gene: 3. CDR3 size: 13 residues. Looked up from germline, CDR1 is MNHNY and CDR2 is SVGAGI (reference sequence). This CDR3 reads CASTPSGGETQYF. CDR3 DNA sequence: TGTGCCAGCACCCCTAGCGGGGGGGAGACCCAGTACTTC.

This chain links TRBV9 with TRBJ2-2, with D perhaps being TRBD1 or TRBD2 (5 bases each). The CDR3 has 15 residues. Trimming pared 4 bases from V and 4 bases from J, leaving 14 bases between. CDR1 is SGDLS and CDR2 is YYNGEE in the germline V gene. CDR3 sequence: CASSSTPGPTGELFF. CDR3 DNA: TGTGCCAGCAGCTCGACCCCGGGACCCACCGGGGAGCTGTTTTTT. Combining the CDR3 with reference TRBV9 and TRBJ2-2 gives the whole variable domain DSGVTQTPKHLITATGQRVTLRCSPRSGDLSVYWYQQSLDQGLQFLIQYYNGEERAKGNILERFSAQQFPDLHSELNLSSLELGDSALYFCASSSTPGPTGELFFGEGSRLTVL.

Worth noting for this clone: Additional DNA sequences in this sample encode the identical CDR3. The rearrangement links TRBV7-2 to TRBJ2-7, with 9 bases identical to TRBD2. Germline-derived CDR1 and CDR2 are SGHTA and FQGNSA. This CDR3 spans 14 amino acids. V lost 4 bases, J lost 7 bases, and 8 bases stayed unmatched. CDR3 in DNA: TGTGCCAGCAGCTCGTTAGCGGGAGTAGGTGAGCAGTACTTC. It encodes CASSSLAGVGEQYF.

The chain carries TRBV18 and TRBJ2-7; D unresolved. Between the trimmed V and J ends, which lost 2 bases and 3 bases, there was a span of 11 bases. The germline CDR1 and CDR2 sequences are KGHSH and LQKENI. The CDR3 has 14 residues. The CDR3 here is CASSPAAQNYEQYF. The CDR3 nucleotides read TGTGCCAGCTCACCAGCAGCTCAAAACTACGAGCAGTACTTC.

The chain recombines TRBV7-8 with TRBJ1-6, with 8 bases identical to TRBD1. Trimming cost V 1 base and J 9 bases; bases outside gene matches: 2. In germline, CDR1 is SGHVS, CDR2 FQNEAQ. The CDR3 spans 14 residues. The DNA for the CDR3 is TGTGCCAGCAGCTTAGGACAGGGGAGTTCACCCCTCCACTTT. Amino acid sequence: CASSLGQGSSPLHF.

The CDR3 sequence: CASSSSGTGSNSPLHF. The CDR3 DNA reads TGTGCCAGCAGCTCCTCCGGGACAGGGAGTAATTCACCCCTCCACTTT. The V and J genes are TRBV7-2 and TRBJ1-6, with TRBD1 identical over 9 bases. V was clipped by 4 bases and J by 6 bases; unmatched bases: 7. Per the germline V gene, CDR1 is SGHTA and CDR2 is FQGNSA. The CDR3 has 16 residues.

As DNA, the CDR3 is TGTGCCAGCAGCCTGAACAGTTATAATTCACCCCTCCACTTT. Encoded protein: CASSLNSYNSPLHF. V is TRBV7-9 and J is TRBJ1-6; D gene unclear. The V end was cut by 5 bases, the J end by 4 bases, with 9 bases between. The CDR3 loop spans 14 amino acids. Looked up from germline, CDR1 is SEHNR and CDR2 is FQNEAQ (reference sequence).

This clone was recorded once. The DNA for the CDR3 is TGTGCCAGCAGTTTACCGGACATCGGGGAGCTGTTTTTT. Translation gives CASSLPDIGELFF. V gene TRBV28 combines with J gene TRBJ2-2, with TRBD1 as a possible D gene (5 bases). Germline V CDR1 and CDR2: MDHEN, SYDVKM. The CDR3 covers 13 residues. Trimming cost V 2 bases and J 7 bases, with 8 bases left between them.

CDR3 region: CAWRTGHLSSYEQYF. The DNA for the CDR3 is TGTGCCTGGAGAACGGGGCACCTGAGCTCCTACGAGCAGTACTTC. The chain combines TRBV30 with TRBJ2-7; D is tentatively TRBD1 or TRBD2 (5 bases each). Trimming shortened V by 3 bases and J by 0 bases, and 15 bases separated the two germline ends. CDR3 length: 15 amino acids. Germline V gene lookup returns CDR1 GTSNPN and CDR2 SVGIG (reference sequence). The variable domain in full, with the rest retrieved from reference TRBV30 and TRBJ2-7, is SQTIHQWPATLVQPVGSPLSLECTVEGTSNPNLYWYRQAAGRGLQLLFYSVGIGQISSEVPQNLSASRPQDRQFILSSKKLLLSDSGFYLCAWRTGHLSSYEQYFGPGTRLTVT.

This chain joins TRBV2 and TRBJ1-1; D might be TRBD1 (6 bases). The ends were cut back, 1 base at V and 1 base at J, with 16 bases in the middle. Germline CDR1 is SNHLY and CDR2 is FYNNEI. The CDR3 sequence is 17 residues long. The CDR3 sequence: CASSEDQGIRANTEAFF. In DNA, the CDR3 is TGTGCCAGCAGTGAAGACCAGGGGATACGGGCGAACACTGAAGCTTTCTTT. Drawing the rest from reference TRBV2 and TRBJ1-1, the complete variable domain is EPEVTQTPSHQVTQMGQEVILRCVPISNHLYFYWYRQILGQKVEFLVSFYNNEISEKSEIFDDQFSVERPDGSNFTLKIRSTKLEDSAMYFCASSEDQGIRANTEAFFGQGTRLTVV.

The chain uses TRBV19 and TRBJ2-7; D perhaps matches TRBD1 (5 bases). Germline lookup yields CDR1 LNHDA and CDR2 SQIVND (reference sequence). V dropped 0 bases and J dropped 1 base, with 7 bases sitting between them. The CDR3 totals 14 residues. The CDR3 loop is CASSIDRASYEQYF. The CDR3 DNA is TGTGCCAGTAGTATAGACAGGGCGTCCTACGAGCAGTACTTC.

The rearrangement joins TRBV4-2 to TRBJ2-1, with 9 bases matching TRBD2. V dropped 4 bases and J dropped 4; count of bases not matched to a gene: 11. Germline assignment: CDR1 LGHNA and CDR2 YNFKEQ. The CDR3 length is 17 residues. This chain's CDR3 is CASSLGGGGAGYNEQFF. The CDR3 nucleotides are TGTGCCAGCAGCCTGGGAGGCGGGGGGGCCGGTTACAATGAGCAGTTCTTC.